The 2 T cell receptor beta chains reported below all come from one sample, sequenced in a study of T cell clonotyping in hematopoietic cell transplantation. The method was immunoSEQ multiplex PCR; TCRdb's version includes in-frame clones alone and lacks a portion of them. There are tens of thousands of clones in the sample; 60% to 85% occur only once, and roughly 6.8% lies in the top ten. Time point meaning: recipient sample about 28 days before transplant, after cytoreduction. Material: peripheral blood mononuclear cells, obtained before stem cell transplant. The receptors here all came from a woman in her twenties or thirties with chronic myeloid leukemia. Some clones in this sample may be carry-over from other donors' samples.

This sequence joins TRBV5-1 and TRBJ2-5, with D perhaps matching TRBD1 (5 bases). Germline values: CDR1 SGHRS, CDR2 YFSETQ. Trimming removed 0 bases at V and 2 bases at J, with 14 bases between. This CDR3 is built from 16 residues. CDR3: CASSLGVAGQQETQYF. DNA for the CDR3: TGCGCCAGCAGCTTGGGAGTGGCAGGGCAACAAGAGACCCAGTACTTC.

The gene calls are TRBV6-1 and TRBJ1-6; D call uncertain. Trimming took off 3 bases at V and 9 bases at J, with 12 bases between the two ends. CDR1 is MNHNS and CDR2 is SASEGT in the germline V gene. The CDR3 totals 14 residues. For the CDR3, the DNA is TGTGCCAGCAGTGACGGCGGAGATCTTTCACCCCTCCACTTT. Translated: CASSDGGDLSPLHF.